The source of this T cell receptor beta chain is a study of T cell responses to AZD1222 COVID-19 vaccine. This clone came up once. What it binds is not known. The table came from immunoSEQ multiplex PCR; TCRdb's copy has only in-frame clones and leaves some out. Of 140,000 or so clones listed, about 89% are singletons. General study results and limits: Nearly half of unique spike-specific TCRs reportedly avoided B.1.351 and B.1.1.7 mutated regions.

This CDR3 comprises 13 residues. The origin of this receptor is an adult who received the MenACWY meningococcal vaccine as a control. Material: peripheral blood, obtained 28 days after the second dose of the MenACWY control vaccine. The V gene is TRBV21-1, the J gene TRBJ1-2. TRBV21-1 is shown as a pseudogene. This CDR3 is CASSKAGEGGYTF. The DNA for the CDR3 is TGTGCCAGCAGCAAAGCGGGGGAAGGTGGCTACACCTTC.